The rows below give T cell receptor beta chains drawn from one sample of a study of beta chain features in type 1 diabetes. This table comes from immunoSEQ multiplex PCR, and its TCRdb copy is limited to in-frame clones, with some not included. Of 140,000 to 150,000 clones detected, 48% appear once; the ten largest clones hold roughly 0.4%. Input material: Tregs from blood. The receptor set was obtained from a man younger than 35 in good health. Each CDR3 is given with its conserved first and last residue. A D gene is named only where the DNA matches it firmly. Only part of the rows carry a size: once, few, many, or a class if the clone is expanded.

CDR3aa	CDR3nt	abundance	d_gene	v_gene	j_gene
CASSTLAGSSYNEQFF	TGTGCCAGCAGCACCCTAGCGGGTTCCTCCTACAATGAGCAGTTCTTC	.	TRBD2	TRBV9	TRBJ2-1
CASSDSQQETQYF	TGTGCCAGCAGCGACAGTCAGCAAGAGACCCAGTACTTC	.	.	TRBV28	TRBJ2-5
CASSQGPGGELFF	TGTGCCAGCAGTCAGGGGCCAGGAGGGGAGCTGTTTTTT	.	.	TRBV11-1	TRBJ2-2
CASSKTSGGEQYF	TGTGCCAGCAGCAAGACTAGCGGGGGCGAGCAGTACTTC	.	TRBD2	TRBV7-2	TRBJ2-7
CATTREGTGYSPLHF	TGTGCCACCACCAGGGAAGGGACAGGATATTCACCCCTCCACTTT	few	TRBD1	TRBV15	TRBJ1-6
CSALLRYEQYF	TGCAGTGCTCTACTACGTTACGAGCAGTACTTC	.	.	TRBV20-1	TRBJ2-7
CASSTGRQETQYF	TGTGCCAGTAGTACCGGGAGGCAAGAGACCCAGTACTTC	few	TRBD2	TRBV19	TRBJ2-5
CASSSPGTRKTGEQYF	TGTGCCAGCAGCTCCCCCGGGACTCGGAAGACGGGCGAGCAGTACTTC	few	.	TRBV7-9	TRBJ2-7
CASSLAASATEAFF	TGTGCCAGCAGCTTAGCGGCCAGCGCCACTGAAGCTTTCTTT	few	.	TRBV7-2	TRBJ1-1
CASSSSAGDTEAFF	TGTGCCAGCAGCTCGAGTGCCGGGGACACTGAAGCTTTCTTT	once	.	TRBV7-2	TRBJ1-1
CATIGLYNEQFF	TGTGCCACAATTGGACTCTACAATGAGCAGTTCTTC	.	.	TRBV2	TRBJ2-1
CASSLGGFTGELFF	TGTGCCAGCAGCTTGGGAGGGTTCACCGGGGAGCTGTTTTTT	.	.	TRBV5-4	TRBJ2-2
CASSKRQGPYEQYF	TGTGCCAGCAGCAAACGACAGGGCCCCTACGAGCAGTACTTC	.	TRBD1	TRBV7-2	TRBJ2-7
CAIGGAGGVFTDTQYF	TGTGCCATCGGAGGGGCAGGGGGCGTCTTTACAGATACGCAGTATTTT	.	TRBD1	TRBV10-3	TRBJ2-3
CASSPVATSGGANVLTF	TGTGCCAGCAGCCCCGTCGCGACTAGCGGGGGGGCCAACGTCCTGACTTTC	.	TRBD2	TRBV5-4	TRBJ2-6
CASSPLDRDSYEQYF	TGTGCCAGCAGTCCGCTGGACAGGGACTCCTACGAGCAGTACTTC	.	TRBD1	TRBV28	TRBJ2-7
CASSLGGFRLTREYF	TGTGCCAGCAGCCTCGGGGGTTTTCGCCTCACTCGGGAGTACTTC	.	.	TRBV7-9	TRBJ2-7
CASSHSVGIYNEQFF	TGCGCCAGCAGCCACTCCGTCGGGATATACAATGAGCAGTTCTTC	few	.	TRBV4-3	TRBJ2-1
CASSLGQGDGYTF	TGTGCCAGCAGCCTAGGGCAGGGCGATGGCTACACCTTC	.	.	TRBV7-2	TRBJ1-2
CASSPGQAYNEQFF	TGCGCCAGCAGCCCCGGACAGGCCTACAATGAGCAGTTCTTC	few	TRBD1	TRBV4-3	TRBJ2-1
CASSVTGIIYGYTF	TGTGCCAGCAGCGTGACAGGGATTATCTATGGCTACACCTTC	.	TRBD1	TRBV5-6	TRBJ1-2
CASRSYNEKLFF	TGTGCCAGTAGATCCTATAATGAAAAACTGTTTTTT	.	.	TRBV19	TRBJ1-4
CSANWEGSDTQYF	TGCAGCGCCAATTGGGAGGGGTCAGATACGCAGTATTTT	.	TRBD2	TRBV29-1	TRBJ2-3
CASSQAPGLAGGVYYNEQFF	TGCGCCAGCAGCCAGGCCCCGGGACTAGCGGGGGGGGTTTACTACAATGAGCAGTTCTTC	.	TRBD2	TRBV4-3	TRBJ2-1
CAIREGGRSSNQPQHF	TGTGCCATAAGGGAGGGGGGCAGGAGTAGCAATCAGCCCCAGCATTTT	few	.	TRBV28	TRBJ1-5
CASSIGVRGKAANTEAFF	TGTGCCAGTAGTATAGGAGTCAGGGGGAAGGCCGCGAACACTGAAGCTTTCTTT	.	TRBD1	TRBV19	TRBJ1-1
CASPWAGGETQYF	TGTGCCAGCCCCTGGGCAGGAGGCGAGACCCAGTACTTC	.	.	TRBV7-9	TRBJ2-5
CASSPRTAGEKLFF	TGTGCCAGCAGCCCCAGGACAGCCGGTGAAAAACTGTTTTTT	few	.	TRBV7-9	TRBJ1-4
CASSLGELAFYNEQFF	TGTGCCAGCAGCTTGGGTGAACTAGCCTTTTACAATGAGCAGTTCTTC	few	.	TRBV5-4	TRBJ2-1
CASSQDSRDKAYEQYF	TGTGCCAGCAGCCAAGATTCTAGGGACAAAGCCTACGAGCAGTACTTC	.	.	TRBV4-2	TRBJ2-7
CASSFGTGGNDEQYF	TGTGCCAGCAGTTTCGGGACAGGGGGAAACGACGAGCAGTACTTC	few	TRBD1	TRBV6-5	TRBJ2-7
CATSGQGAVGELFF	TGTGCCACCAGCGGACAGGGGGCCGTCGGGGAGCTGTTTTTT	few	TRBD1	TRBV15	TRBJ2-2
CASSKAYRNTEAFF	TGTGCCAGCAGCAAAGCCTACAGGAACACTGAAGCTTTCTTT	.	.	TRBV7-2	TRBJ1-1
CAISQRDRASTNTIYF	TGTGCCATCAGTCAACGGGACAGGGCTTCAACAAACACCATATATTTT	.	TRBD1	TRBV10-3	TRBJ1-3
CSVESPAYEQYF	TGCAGCGTTGAATCTCCGGCCTACGAGCAGTACTTC	few	.	TRBV29-1	TRBJ2-7
CASSLGGGSGNTIYF	TGTGCCAGCAGCTTGGGAGGCGGCTCTGGAAACACCATATATTTT	.	.	TRBV5-4	TRBJ1-3
CASSGLAYEQYF	TGTGCCAGCAGCGGACTAGCCTACGAGCAGTACTTC	.	TRBD2	TRBV7-2	TRBJ2-7
CAWTPGGNTQYF	TGTGCCTGGACCCCAGGGGGGAATACGCAGTATTTT	.	.	TRBV30	TRBJ2-3
CASRKGQGANHYGYTF	TGTGCCAGCAGGAAGGGACAGGGGGCTAATCACTATGGCTACACCTTC	.	TRBD1	TRBV6-4	TRBJ1-2
CASSPAVHNSPLHF	TGTGCCAGCTCCCCCGCGGTACATAATTCACCCCTCCACTTT	.	.	TRBV18	TRBJ1-6
CASSLRATSPLHF	TGTGCCAGCAGCTTAAGGGCAACTTCACCCCTCCACTTT	.	.	TRBV7-3	TRBJ1-6
CASSYAVGWWADTQYF	TGTGCCAGCAGTTATGCCGTCGGGTGGTGGGCAGATACGCAGTATTTT	.	.	TRBV6-5	TRBJ2-3
CASSPPSFNEQFF	TGTGCCAGCTCACCGCCTAGCTTCAATGAGCAGTTCTTC	.	.	TRBV18	TRBJ2-1
CASTAAIENTEAFF	TGTGCCAGCACTGCCGCGATCGAGAACACTGAAGCTTTCTTT	few	.	TRBV6-6	TRBJ1-1
CASSLILAGDNEQFF	TGTGCCAGCAGCTTAATATTAGCGGGAGACAATGAGCAGTTCTTC	.	TRBD2	TRBV7-2	TRBJ2-1
CASRSSFFSGSGTDTQYF	TGTGCCAGCAGATCCTCGTTCTTTAGCGGTTCGGGCACAGATACGCAGTATTTT	.	.	TRBV7-6	TRBJ2-3
CATSRDSSQLQETQYF	TGTGCCACCAGCAGAGATTCGTCACAGTTGCAAGAGACCCAGTACTTC	.	.	TRBV15	TRBJ2-5
CASSPRGQNTEAFF	TGTGCCAGCAGCCCGAGAGGCCAGAACACTGAAGCTTTCTTT	few	.	TRBV7-9	TRBJ1-1
CASSFVLGTGERETQYF	TGTGCCAGCAGCTTCGTCCTCGGGACAGGGGAGAGAGAGACCCAGTACTTC	.	TRBD1	TRBV7-9	TRBJ2-5
CASSLRRTGTSYEQYF	TGTGCCAGCAGTTTAAGGAGGACAGGGACATCCTACGAGCAGTACTTC	.	TRBD1	TRBV28	TRBJ2-7
CASLVDSNQPQHF	TGTGCCAGCTTAGTCGATAGCAATCAGCCCCAGCATTTT	.	.	TRBV28	TRBJ1-5
CANYTGQINEKLFF	TGTGCCAACTATACGGGACAGATAAATGAAAAACTGTTTTTT	.	TRBD1	TRBV6-1	TRBJ1-4
CASSFEQSYNEQFF	TGTGCCAGCAGTTTTGAACAGAGCTACAATGAGCAGTTCTTC	.	.	TRBV28	TRBJ2-1
CASSLRLGNNEQFF	TGTGCCAGCAGTCTTCGACTAGGTAACAATGAGCAGTTCTTC	.	.	TRBV6-4	TRBJ2-1